This TCR beta chain was identified during a study of shared clonotypes between healthy human individuals. The protocol was immunoSEQ multiplex PCR, while the TCRdb copy is restricted to in-frame clones and leaves out a portion. The sample shows around 2.5 million clones, approximately 93% of them seen only once. V lost 0 bases, J lost 5 bases, and 4 bases stayed unmatched. This CDR3 has 14 amino acids. CDR1 is SGHRS, CDR2 YFSETQ, per germline. The receptor was derived from a man between 18 and 35 years old in good health. Some clones in this sample may be carry-over from other donors' samples. V usage is TRBV5-1 and J usage is TRBJ2-7; 8 positions match TRBD1. The material sequenced was naive CD4+ T cells from PBMCs. Subset indicated: CD45RA+ positively selected. In DNA, the CDR3 is TGCGCCAGCAGCTTGGTGACAGGGGCGAACGAGCAGTACTTC. Translating it yields CASSLVTGANEQYF.